The 21 T cell receptor beta chains reported below all come from one sample, sequenced in a study of T cell responses to AZD1222 COVID-19 vaccine. Here immunoSEQ multiplex PCR was the method, and the copy in TCRdb shows in-frame clones only, minus some. The table has under 95,000 clones, around 85% seen once. This sample comprised peripheral blood, obtained on day 0 of AZD1222 vaccination. The receptors derive from an adult in good health.

The V call is TRBV7-8, the J call TRBJ1-4, with a tentative D call TRBD1 (6 bases). The germline V and J ends were trimmed by 5 bases and 3 bases, with 10 bases remaining between them. This CDR3 region has 14 residues. Germline CDR1 reads SGHVS; CDR2 reads FQNEAQ. CDR3 sequence reads: CASSRGQPNEKLFF. The CDR3 coding sequence is TGTGCCAGCAGCCGAGGACAGCCTAATGAAAAACTGTTTTTT.

The chain links TRBV28 to TRBJ2-3; the match to TRBD1 covers 7 bases. The germline gives CDR1 MDHEN, CDR2 SYDVKM. There are 14 residues in the CDR3. V shed 5 bases, J shed 6 bases, and the junction held 8 bases outside the gene matches. The CDR3 reads CASSAGGSVDTQYF. CDR3 DNA: TGTGCCAGCAGTGCAGGGGGAAGTGTGGATACGCAGTATTTT.

This chain uses TRBV7-9 with TRBJ2-7; TRBD2 matches at 13 bases. Per the germline V gene, CDR1 is SEHNR and CDR2 is FQNEAQ (reference sequence). The V gene end was trimmed by 5 bases and the J gene end by 3 bases; junction bases not matched to a gene: 4. CDR3 size: 15 residues. CDR3 coding DNA: TGTGCCAGCAGCCTACGGACTAGCGGGAGCTACGAGCAGTACTTC. Translation gives CASSLRTSGSYEQYF.

This chain joins TRBV6-5 and TRBJ1-4; maybe TRBD1 (5 bases). V was trimmed by 6 bases and J by 11 bases, leaving 16 bases between them. The CDR3 runs 13 residues. Germline assignment: CDR1 MNHEY and CDR2 SVGAGI. The CDR3 region has the DNA TGTGCCAGCAGAGGGACGCGGGAGGAGAAACTGTTTTTT. Its protein product is CASRGTREEKLFF.

This chain connects TRBV2 to TRBJ2-7; 8 bases agree with TRBD1. The J segment lost 6 bases and the V segment lost 5 bases, leaving 9 bases of the junction unmatched. The CDR3 runs to 14 residues. Germline V gene sequence: CDR1 SNHLY, CDR2 FYNNEI. The DNA for the CDR3 is TGTGCCAGCAGTTCACAGGGGGATTCGGGCGAGCAGTACTTC. It codes for CASSSQGDSGEQYF.

The chain uses TRBV30 and TRBJ1-5; D is uncertain. V dropped 0 bases and J dropped 1 base, with 4 bases sitting between them. The CDR3 is 13 amino acids. The germline V gene has CDR1 GTSNPN and CDR2 SVGIG (reference sequence). CDR3 residues: CAWSVQSNQPQHF. In nucleotides, the CDR3 is TGTGCCTGGAGTGTACAGAGCAATCAGCCCCAGCATTTT.

The rearrangement uses TRBV14 and TRBJ1-5; no clear D gene. Germline V lookup: CDR1 SGHDN, CDR2 FVKESK. V was trimmed by 3 bases and J by 6 bases, leaving 9 bases between them. The CDR3 is 13 residues long. CDR3 loop: CASSQGLGQPQHF. The CDR3 DNA reads TGTGCCAGCAGCCAGGGTTTGGGTCAGCCCCAGCATTTT.

The chain is built from TRBV12-3 or TRBV12-4 and TRBJ1-2; the D gene is possibly TRBD1 (6 bases). The CDR3 consists of 12 residues. The V end was cut by 6 bases, the J end by 7 bases, with 12 bases between. Here the CDR3 DNA reads TGTGCCAGCAGGGATAGGGGGGGTGGCTACACCTTC. As protein: CASRDRGGGYTF.

This sequence joins TRBV5-6 and TRBJ2-2; 10 bases line up with TRBD2. The CDR3 sequence is 15 residues long. Germline V lookup: CDR1 SGHDT, CDR2 YYEEEE. The J segment lost 4 bases and the V segment lost 6 bases, leaving 6 bases of the junction unmatched. CDR3 nucleotide sequence: TGTGCCAGCACCTTAAGACTAGCGGGCACCGGGGAGCTGTTTTTT. It encodes CASTLRLAGTGELFF.

In this sample, this clone turned up once. This chain links TRBV2 with TRBJ2-1; D assignment may be TRBD1 or TRBD2 (5 bases each). V was cut by 10 bases and J by 4 bases, with 8 bases left in between. Germline V lookup: CDR1 SNHLY, CDR2 FYNNEI. CDR3 length: 11 residues. CDR3 amino acids: CATEGYNEQFF. The CDR3 DNA reads TGTGCCACCGAGGGGTACAATGAGCAGTTCTTC.

This clone came up once. The chain has TRBV7-3 and TRBJ2-2; perhaps D is TRBD1 or TRBD2 (5 bases each). Trimming shortened V by 1 base and J by 4 bases, and 13 bases separated the two germline ends. Germline assignment: CDR1 SGHTA and CDR2 FQGTGA. The CDR3 length is 16 residues. The CDR3 nucleotides are TGTGCCAGCAGCTTAAGTTTGGGGGTTGGCACCGGGGAGCTGTTTTTT. Residues: CASSLSLGVGTGELFF.

The V call is TRBV19, the J call TRBJ1-1, with D tentatively TRBD1 (5 bases). Germline values: CDR1 LNHDA, CDR2 SQIVND (reference sequence). The CDR3 runs 11 residues. Trimming left V 5 bases short and J 8 bases short, with 9 bases between. CDR3 residues: CASSAGIEAFF. Written as DNA, the CDR3 is TGTGCCAGTAGTGCAGGGATAGAAGCTTTCTTT.

J is TRBJ1-5 and V is TRBV5-1; the match to TRBD1 covers 12 bases. The CDR3 contains 16 residues. Per the germline V gene, CDR1 is SGHRS and CDR2 is YFSETQ. The trim removed 4 bases at V and 7 bases at J, leaving 9 bases unmatched. The CDR3 region has the DNA TGCGCCAGCAGCGAGGGGACAGGGGGCGCCGGACAGCCCCAGCATTTT. Its protein is CASSEGTGGAGQPQHF. Full variable domain (rest looked up from reference TRBV5-1 and TRBJ1-5): KAGVTQTPRYLIKTRGQQVTLSCSPISGHRSVSWYQQTPGQGLQFLFEYFSETQRNKGNFPGRFSGRQFSNSRSEMNVSTLELGDSALYLCASSEGTGGAGQPQHFGDGTRLSIL.

The V call is TRBV12-3 or TRBV12-4, the J call TRBJ2-2, with D unclear. V lost 5 bases to trimming and J lost 7 bases, with 5 bases between them. The CDR3 is 11 amino acids. The CDR3 spells CASSRVGELFF. The DNA for the CDR3 is TGTGCCAGCAGTCGAGTCGGGGAGCTGTTTTTT.

The CDR3 DNA is TGCGCCAGCAGTCAATTCGGAACAGGGAGGTGCGATAGCAATCAGCCCCAGCATTTT. Its protein is CASSQFGTGRCDSNQPQHF. The gene calls are TRBV23-1 and TRBJ1-5, with D possibly being TRBD1 (6 bases). TRBV23-1 is an ORF, with its function uncertain. V was trimmed by 1 base and J by 0 bases, leaving 19 bases between them. The CDR3 runs 19 residues.

The CDR3 is CASSFSSPGGKLHF. The CDR3 region has the DNA TGTGCCAGCAGTTTTTCCTCCCCAGGGGGGAAACTCCACTTT. The chain is built from TRBV28 and TRBJ1-6; 7 bases fit TRBD1. The CDR3 spans 14 residues. The germline V gene has CDR1 MDHEN and CDR2 SYDVKM. V shed 3 bases and J 16 bases; nucleotides not matched to a gene: 12.

V and J are TRBV6-5 and TRBJ2-5, with TRBD1 matching 8 bases. This CDR3 is 15 amino acids long. V gave up 0 bases and J gave up 4 bases; unmatched junction bases: 4. CDR1 is MNHEY, CDR2 SVGAGI, per germline. The CDR3 loop reads CASSYSAGGRETQYF. In nucleotides, the CDR3 is TGTGCCAGCAGTTACTCCGCAGGGGGCAGAGAGACCCAGTACTTC.

This clone was counted once. The chain recombines TRBV6-4 with TRBJ2-1, with 11 bases fitting TRBD2. The germline V gene encodes CDR1 MRHNA and CDR2 SNTAGT. The CDR3 sequence is 15 residues long. The trim removed 6 bases at V and 5 bases at J, leaving 6 bases unmatched. CDR3: CASSSGTSGHNEQFF. CDR3 nucleotides: TGTGCCAGCAGCTCCGGGACTAGCGGCCACAATGAGCAGTTCTTC.

This clone has a single count. The chain has TRBV11-2 and TRBJ1-1; D is perhaps TRBD1 (6 bases). Trimming removed 3 bases from V and 3 bases from J, with 11 bases in between. CDR3 length: 14 amino acids. Germline CDR1 is SGHAT and CDR2 is FQNNGV. CDR3 nucleotide sequence: TGTGCCAGCAGCTTCAGTACAGGGCACACTGAAGCTTTCTTT. As protein: CASSFSTGHTEAFF.

V gene TRBV3-1 (or the pseudogene TRBV3-2) combines with J gene TRBJ2-2, with D possibly TRBD2 on 6 matching bases. The CDR3 consists of 14 residues. Per germline, CDR1 LGHDT and CDR2 YNNKEL (reference sequence). Trimming shortened V by 5 bases and J by 5 bases, and 12 bases separated the two germline ends. CDR3 DNA: TGTGCCAGCAGCTCCGGAGGGTGGACCGGGGAGCTGTTTTTT. It is translated as CASSSGGWTGELFF.

The chain employs TRBV7-2 and TRBJ1-4; D remains unclear. The CDR3 spans 15 residues. V lost 2 bases and J lost 7, with 14 bases in between. Per the germline V gene, CDR1 is SGHTA and CDR2 is FQGNSA. CDR3 nucleotide sequence: TGTGCCAGCAGCTTATCCGTCAGGCAGGCTGAAAAACTGTTTTTT. Translation: CASSLSVRQAEKLFF.